A single TCR beta chain is shown here with its context. No antigen is known for it. TCR beta library input comprised roughly 1.9 micrograms of genomic DNA from cryopreserved PBMCs. Clones were sequenced by immunoSEQ multiplex PCR, and TCRdb holds only the in-frame ones, with some missing. The sample contains about 30,000 clones, roughly 57% of which appear only once. Germline CDR1 is SGHRS and CDR2 is YFSETQ. The CDR3 is made up of 17 amino acids. Trimming took off 1 base at V and 0 bases at J, with 16 bases between the two ends. The data were taken from a study of cytotoxic CD8 clonotypes in ibrutinib-treated CLL. Study-level findings and limits: Once treatment began, public clonotypes, which were uncommon, contracted or stayed stable. Clonality rose at ibrutinib response and fell back toward baseline at progression. Sustained-remission and progressing patients had different sampling times.

Sequencing was performed on PBMCs, taken before ibrutinib treatment. V is TRBV5-1 and J is TRBJ1-2; perhaps TRBD1 as D (6 bases). The receptor was isolated from a human donor with chronic lymphocytic leukemia. CDR3 protein: CASSLLGMTGPNYGYTF. In DNA form, the CDR3 reads TGCGCCAGCAGCTTGCTTGGGATGACAGGCCCTAACTATGGCTACACCTTC.